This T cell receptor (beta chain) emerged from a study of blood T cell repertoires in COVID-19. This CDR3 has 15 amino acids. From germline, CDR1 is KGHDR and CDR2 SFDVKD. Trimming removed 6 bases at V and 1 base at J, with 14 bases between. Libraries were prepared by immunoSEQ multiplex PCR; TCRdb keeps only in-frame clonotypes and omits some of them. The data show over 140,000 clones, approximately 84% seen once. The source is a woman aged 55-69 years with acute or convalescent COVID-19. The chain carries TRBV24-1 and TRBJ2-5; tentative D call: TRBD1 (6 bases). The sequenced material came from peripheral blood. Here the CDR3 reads CATSPRDKFQETQYF. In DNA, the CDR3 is TGTGCCACCAGTCCCCGGGACAAATTCCAAGAGACCCAGTACTTC.